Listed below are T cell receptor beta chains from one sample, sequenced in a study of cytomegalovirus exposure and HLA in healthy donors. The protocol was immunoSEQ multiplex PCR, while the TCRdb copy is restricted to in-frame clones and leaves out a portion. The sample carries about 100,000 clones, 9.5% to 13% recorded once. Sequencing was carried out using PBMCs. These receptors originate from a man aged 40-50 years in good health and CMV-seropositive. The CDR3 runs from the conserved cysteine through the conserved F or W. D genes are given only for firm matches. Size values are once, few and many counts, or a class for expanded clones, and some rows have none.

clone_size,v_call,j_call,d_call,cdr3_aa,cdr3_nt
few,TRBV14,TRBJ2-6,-,CASSQGVSGANVLTF,TGTGCCAGCAGCCAAGGAGTATCTGGGGCCAACGTCCTGACTTTC
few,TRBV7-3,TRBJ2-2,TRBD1,CASRGQPNTGELFF,TGTGCCAGCAGGGGACAGCCAAACACCGGGGAGCTGTTTTTT
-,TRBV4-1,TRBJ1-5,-,CASSQERDQPQHF,TGCGCCAGCAGCCAAGAGAGAGATCAGCCCCAGCATTTT
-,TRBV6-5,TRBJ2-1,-,CASGVRGSGNEQFF,TGTGCCAGCGGAGTCAGGGGCTCTGGTAATGAGCAGTTCTTC
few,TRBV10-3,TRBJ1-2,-,CAIRAGAGAGRLYGYTF,TGTGCCATAAGGGCTGGGGCAGGGGCAGGACGGCTCTATGGCTACACCTTC
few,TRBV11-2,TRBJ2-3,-,CASSLNLGDTQYF,TGTGCCAGCAGCTTAAATCTTGGCGATACGCAGTATTTT
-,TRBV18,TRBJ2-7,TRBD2,CASSPIGLVPYEQYF,TGTGCCAGCTCACCAATTGGACTAGTGCCCTACGAGCAGTACTTC
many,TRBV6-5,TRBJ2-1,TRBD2,CASSYGAGASYNEQFF,TGTGCCAGCAGTTACGGGGCGGGAGCATCCTACAATGAGCAGTTCTTC
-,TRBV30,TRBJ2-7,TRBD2,CAWSGSGRGEQYF,TGTGCCTGGAGTGGTAGCGGGCGTGGCGAGCAGTACTTC
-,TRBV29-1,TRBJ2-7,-,CSVDGYRGNEQYF,TGCAGCGTTGACGGTTATCGGGGAAACGAGCAGTACTTC
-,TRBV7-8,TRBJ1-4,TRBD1,CASSSRQGGKLFF,TGTGCCAGCAGCAGTCGACAGGGTGGAAAACTGTTTTTT
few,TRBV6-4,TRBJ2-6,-,CASSPQPIRSGANVLTF,TGTGCCAGCAGCCCACAGCCCATTCGCTCTGGGGCCAACGTCCTGACTTTC
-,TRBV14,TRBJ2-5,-,CASSQWELETQYF,TGTGCCAGCAGCCAATGGGAGTTAGAGACCCAGTACTTC
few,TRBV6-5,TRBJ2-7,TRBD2,CASSYQAGVVYEQYF,TGTGCCAGCAGTTACCAAGCGGGAGTAGTGTACGAGCAGTACTTC
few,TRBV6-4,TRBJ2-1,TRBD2,CASSVSAGEFNEQFF,TGTGCCAGCAGTGTTTCGGCGGGGGAATTCAATGAGCAGTTCTTC
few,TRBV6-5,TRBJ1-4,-,CASSRQRREKLFF,TGTGCCAGCAGCAGACAGCGACGAGAAAAACTGTTTTTT
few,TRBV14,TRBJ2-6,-,CASSKEFSGANVLTF,TGTGCCAGCAGCAAGGAGTTCTCTGGGGCCAACGTCCTGACTTTC
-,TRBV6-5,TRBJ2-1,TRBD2,CASTNGRRGNEQFF,TGTGCCAGCACCAACGGGAGGCGAGGGAATGAGCAGTTCTTC
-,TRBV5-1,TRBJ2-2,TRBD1,CASSPGQVPTGELFF,TGCGCCAGCAGCCCTGGACAGGTGCCCACCGGGGAGCTGTTTTTT
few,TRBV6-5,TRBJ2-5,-,CASSYSTGSSETQYF,TGTGCCAGCAGTTACTCTACAGGCTCTTCAGAGACCCAGTACTTC
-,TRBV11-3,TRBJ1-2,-,CASSLRKTGGYTF,TGTGCCAGCAGCTTGAGGAAAACCGGCGGCTACACCTTC
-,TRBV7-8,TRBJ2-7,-,CASSPQLANEQYF,TGTGCCAGCAGCCCACAGCTAGCCAACGAGCAGTACTTC
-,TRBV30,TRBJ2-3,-,CASRLGGASTDTQYF,TGTGCCAGCCGGTTAGGGGGGGCTAGCACAGATACGCAGTATTTT
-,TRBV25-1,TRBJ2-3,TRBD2,CASSAPSGRATDTQYF,TGTGCCAGCAGTGCACCTAGCGGGAGGGCCACAGATACGCAGTATTTT
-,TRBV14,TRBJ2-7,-,CASSQVTYEQYF,TGTGCAAGCAGCCAAGTTACCTACGAGCAGTACTTC
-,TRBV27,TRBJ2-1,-,CASSIGSTYNEQFF,TGTGCCAGCAGCATCGGGAGTACCTACAATGAGCAGTTCTTC
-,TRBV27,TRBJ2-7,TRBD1,CASSRDRGREQYF,TGTGCCAGCAGTCGGGACAGGGGGCGTGAGCAGTACTTC
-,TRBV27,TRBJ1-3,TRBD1,CASSRTGYFSGNTIYF,TGTGCCAGCAGTCGGACAGGGTATTTCTCTGGAAACACCATATATTTT
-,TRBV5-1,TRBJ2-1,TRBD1,CASNPGQGYNEQFF,TGCGCCAGCAATCCGGGACAGGGATACAATGAGCAGTTCTTC
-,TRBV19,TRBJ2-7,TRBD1,CASSITGTGWYEQYF,TGTGCCAGTAGTATTACCGGGACAGGGTGGTACGAGCAGTACTTC
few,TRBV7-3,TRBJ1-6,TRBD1,CASSLGTGGRSPLHF,TGTGCCAGCAGCTTGGGGACAGGTGGAAGATCACCCCTCCACTTT
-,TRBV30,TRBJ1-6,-,CAWANAGHNNSPLHF,TGTGCCTGGGCGAATGCGGGGCATAATAATTCACCCCTCCACTTT
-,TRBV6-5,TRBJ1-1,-,CASSYSQGIGNTEAFF,TGTGCCAGCAGTTACTCCCAGGGGATAGGGAACACTGAAGCTTTCTTT
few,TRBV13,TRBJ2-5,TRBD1,CASSGSGTGGETQYF,TGTGCCAGCAGCGGGTCCGGGACAGGGGGAGAGACCCAGTACTTC
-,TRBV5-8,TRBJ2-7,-,CASSVPARGGVQYF,TGTGCCAGCAGCGTCCCAGCGCGGGGCGGTGTGCAGTACTTC
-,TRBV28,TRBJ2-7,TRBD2,CASSFPSGNSPTYEQYF,TGTGCCAGCAGTTTTCCTAGCGGAAATTCCCCCACCTACGAGCAGTACTTC
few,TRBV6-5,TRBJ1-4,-,CASSTGSEKLFF,TGTGCCAGCAGTACAGGGTCGGAAAAACTGTTTTTT
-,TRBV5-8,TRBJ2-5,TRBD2,CASSRGGIAGATETQYF,TGTGCCAGCAGCCGGGGGGGAATAGCGGGGGCGACGGAGACCCAGTACTTC
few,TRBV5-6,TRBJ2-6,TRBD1,CASSLRTGLGGANALTF,TGTGCCAGCAGCCTTAGGACAGGCCTCGGTGGGGCCAACGCCCTGACTTTC
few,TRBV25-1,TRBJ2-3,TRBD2,CASSVSGSGTDTQYF,TGTGCCAGCAGTGTTAGCGGGAGTGGCACAGATACGCAGTATTTT
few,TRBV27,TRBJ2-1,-,CASSSPRGRGSTEQFF,TGTGCCAGCAGTTCGCCCAGGGGCAGGGGATCTACTGAGCAGTTCTTC
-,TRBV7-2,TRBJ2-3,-,CASSLTDTQYF,TGTGCCAGCAGCCTAACAGATACGCAGTATTTT
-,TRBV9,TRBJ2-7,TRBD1,CASSGSPDRDYEQYF,TGTGCCAGCAGCGGATCTCCGGACAGGGACTACGAGCAGTACTTC
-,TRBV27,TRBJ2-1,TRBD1,CAIIRDRDNEQFF,TGTGCCATAATCCGGGACAGAGACAATGAGCAGTTCTTC
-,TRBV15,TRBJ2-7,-,CATSRGVTYEQYF,TGTGCCACCAGCAGAGGAGTTACCTACGAGCAGTACTTC
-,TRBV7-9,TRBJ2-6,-,CASSSRGWSGANVLTF,TGTGCCAGCAGCTCTCGAGGTTGGTCTGGGGCCAACGTCCTGACTTTC
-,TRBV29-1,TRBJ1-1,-,CSVKQVEAFF,TGCAGCGTCAAACAAGTCGAAGCTTTCTTT
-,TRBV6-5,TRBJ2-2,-,CASSEREPGELFF,TGTGCCAGCAGCGAACGGGAGCCCGGGGAGCTGTTTTTT
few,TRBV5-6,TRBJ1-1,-,CASSLDPVMNTEAFF,TGTGCCAGCAGCTTGGATCCAGTCATGAACACTGAAGCTTTCTTT
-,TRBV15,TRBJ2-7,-,CATSRDLRIEDSYEQYF,TGTGCCACCAGCAGAGATTTGCGGATAGAGGATTCCTACGAGCAGTACTTC
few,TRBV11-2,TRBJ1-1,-,CASSLDSLQVMNTEAFF,TGTGCCAGCAGCTTAGATTCACTCCAGGTAATGAACACTGAAGCTTTCTTT